Sequencing of this TCR beta chain was carried out in a study of cytomegalovirus exposure and HLA in healthy donors. At the level of the study: The same platform used for the 500 to 850 first-cohort repertoires was also used for the 100 to 150 validation repertoires, as a later analysis reported. General observations from the study: CMV antigen specificity was confirmed in vitro for three CMV-associated chains. Cytomegalovirus-associated status was assigned to 164 TCR beta chains.

CDR1 and CDR2 (germline): MGHDK, SYGVNS. This CDR3 comprises 13 residues. For this clone: Its target is not known. A junction boundary mismatches the germline segment, possibly from a read error.

These donors were members of the roughly 120-subject validation cohort, a group separate from the roughly 670-subject first cohort. Data came from immunoSEQ multiplex PCR; TCRdb stores just in-frame clones and leaves some out. The sample records about 150,000 clones, more than 75% being singletons. The sample comprised PBMCs. The chain has TRBV25-1 and TRBJ1-1; 7 bases agree with TRBD1. This receptor was obtained from a man aged 18-30 years in good health and CMV-seronegative. CDR3 coding DNA: TGTGCCAGCAGGGAATCAGGGGGGACTGAAGCTTTCTTT. Its protein is CASRESGGTEAFF.